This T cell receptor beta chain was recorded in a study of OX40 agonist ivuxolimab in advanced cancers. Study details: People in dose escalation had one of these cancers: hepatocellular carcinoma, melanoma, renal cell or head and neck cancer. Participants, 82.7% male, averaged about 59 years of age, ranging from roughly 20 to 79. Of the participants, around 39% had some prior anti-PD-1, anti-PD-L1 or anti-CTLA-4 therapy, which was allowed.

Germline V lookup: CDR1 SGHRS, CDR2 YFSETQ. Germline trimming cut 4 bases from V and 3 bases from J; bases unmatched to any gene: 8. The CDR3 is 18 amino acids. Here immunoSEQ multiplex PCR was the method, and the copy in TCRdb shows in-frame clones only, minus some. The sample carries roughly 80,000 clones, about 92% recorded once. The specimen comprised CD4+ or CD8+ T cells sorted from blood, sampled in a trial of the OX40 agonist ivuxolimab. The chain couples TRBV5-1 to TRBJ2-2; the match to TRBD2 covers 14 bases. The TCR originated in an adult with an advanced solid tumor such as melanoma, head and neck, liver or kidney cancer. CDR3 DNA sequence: TGCGCCAGCAGCCAAGGACTAGCGGGGGGCTTTGACACCGGGGAGCTGTTTTTT. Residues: CASSQGLAGGFDTGELFF.